This TCR beta chain was sequenced during a study of vaccination effects on CD4 cells after COVID-19. Study-level results: A shortage of convalescent patients and an absence of early post-infection timepoints characterized the study. Both infection-induced and vaccine-induced clones contracted markedly at late post-vaccination timepoints.

With respect to this clone: Its antigen is currently unknown.

The protocol was immunoSEQ multiplex PCR, while the TCRdb copy is restricted to in-frame clones and leaves out a portion. The data contain 40,000 to 45,000 clones, about 80% of them singletons. Antigen-specific CD4+ T cells were expanded with viral peptide pools in the ViraFEST assay before sequencing. The culture ran for about eleven days before CD4+ T cells were isolated. People in the vaccine group had not been infected with SARS-CoV-2 before, and their nucleocapsid antibodies were negative. A density of over 1.5 million PBMC per well was used; these cells were cultured with roughly 10 IU/ml IL-2 and 10 ug/ml peptides. On days 3 and 7, fresh IL-2 medium replaced half the medium. The germline V gene encodes CDR1 MDHEN and CDR2 SYDVKM. The ends were cut back, 1 base at V and 0 bases at J, with 18 bases in the middle. The CDR3 is 18 residues long.

Sequenced here: CD4+ T cells from PBMCs cultured with SARS-CoV-2 spike peptides, sampled before COVID-19 vaccination. The rearrangement uses TRBV28 and TRBJ1-1, with D tentatively TRBD1 (5 bases). This sequence was found in a human donor who received a COVID-19 vaccine. DNA of the CDR3: TGTGCCAGCAGTTTATTAGGGGCCGGACTGGGAATGAACACTGAAGCTTTCTTT. Its protein product is CASSLLGAGLGMNTEAFF. The complete variable domain, with remaining parts taken from reference TRBV28 and TRBJ1-1, reads DVKVTQSSRYLVKRTGEKVFLECVQDMDHENMFWYRQDPGLGLRLIYFSYDVKMKEKGDIPEGYSVSREKKERFSLILESASTNQTSMYLCASSLLGAGLGMNTEAFFGQGTRLTVV.